This is a list of T cell receptor beta chains from one sample in a study of Graves' ophthalmopathy and Graves' hyperthyroidism. TCRdb re-called the multiplex PCR reads through MiXCR, storing one row per CDR3 protein. The table includes roughly 610,000 distinct CDR3 sequences, roughly 20% detected once. Sequencing was done on a sample of peripheral blood. The source of these receptors is a woman aged 18 to 35 with stable Graves' hyperthyroidism. Some clones in this sample may be carry-over from other donors' samples. The CDR3 runs from the conserved cysteine through the conserved F or W.

V gene: TRBV12-5; CDR3 protein: CASGLNQASYGYTF
V gene: TRBV20-1; CDR3 protein: CSATGGTTGETQYF
V gene: TRBV12-3/TRBV12-4; CDR3 protein: CATRDTQNTEAFF
V gene: TRBV6-5; CDR3 protein: CASSFTSGSSYEQYF
V gene: TRBV6-5; CDR3 protein: CASSYTIGGSNQPQHF
V gene: TRBV13; CDR3 protein: CASSADGSSYEQYF
V gene: TRBV7-9; CDR3 protein: CASSFGGAHEQYF
V gene: TRBV6-1; CDR3 protein: CASERVNQETQYF
V gene: TRBV27; CDR3 protein: CASRPGTGESEQYF
V gene: TRBV7-9; CDR3 protein: CASSLRLNQPQQF
V gene: TRBV18; CDR3 protein: CASSPPGQLVSGNTIYF
V gene: TRBV7-8; CDR3 protein: CASSFVGATEAFF
V gene: TRBV2; CDR3 protein: CASAGGIGYEQYF
V gene: TRBV9; CDR3 protein: CASSHDVMNTEAFF
V gene: TRBV28; CDR3 protein: CASSPGLAGPSGDTQYF
V gene: TRBV20-1; CDR3 protein: CSAPGLNTEAFF
V gene: TRBV5-1; CDR3 protein: CASSLTLQSEQYF
V gene: TRBV28; CDR3 protein: CASSSHLTGGSYEQYF
V gene: TRBV6-1; CDR3 protein: CASSEAGPFYEQYF
V gene: TRBV6-1; CDR3 protein: CASSTPEGNQPQHF
V gene: TRBV6-1; CDR3 protein: CASSETGQGLKNIKYF
V gene: TRBV12-3/TRBV12-4; CDR3 protein: CASTWTDNSPLHF
V gene: TRBV5-1; CDR3 protein: CASSSEYTQYF
V gene: TRBV12-3/TRBV12-4; CDR3 protein: CASSRTGASGTGELFF
V gene: TRBV10-3; CDR3 protein: CAISEGTGAGQPQHF
V gene: TRBV12-3/TRBV12-4; CDR3 protein: CASGEGMTEAFF
V gene: TRBV6-1; CDR3 protein: CASSELQAISYEQYF
V gene: TRBV12-3/TRBV12-4; CDR3 protein: CASSMADYSNQPQHF
V gene: TRBV11-2; CDR3 protein: CASSLLGGRAAHEQYF
V gene: TRBV12-3/TRBV12-4; CDR3 protein: CASSFRGFDGYTF
V gene: TRBV14; CDR3 protein: CASSPTRLSGANVLTF
V gene: TRBV15; CDR3 protein: CATKTFPAGNTEAFF
V gene: TRBV19; CDR3 protein: CASSIVGNSNQPQHF
V gene: TRBV27; CDR3 protein: CASSPRRKNTEAFF
V gene: TRBV28; CDR3 protein: CASSLRQGDPVF
V gene: TRBV6-1; CDR3 protein: CASSFGDTEACF
V gene: TRBV27; CDR3 protein: CASSLSSGGGRGYTF
V gene: TRBV20-1; CDR3 protein: CSAISGVSNEQYF
V gene: TRBV20-1; CDR3 protein: CSARDAKREWSEAFF
V gene: TRBV29-1; CDR3 protein: CSVGDRDSGNTIYF